This record looks at one T cell receptor (beta chain) sequence and its context. The antigen is undetermined. CDR3 length: 15 amino acids. Germline CDR1 is SNHLY and CDR2 is FYNNEI. V lost 8 bases and J 1 base, leaving 12 bases between the germline ends. The data stem from a study of tumor-infiltrating lymphocytes in localized non-small cell lung cancer. Findings of the study overall: Different pieces of the same tissue were used for each assay. Available tissue quantity limited TCR sequencing to a patient subset.

This table comes from immunoSEQ multiplex PCR, and its TCRdb copy is limited to in-frame clones, with some not included. The top ten clones hold around 7.3% of a sample with about 12,000 clones, 66% of them seen once. The rearrangement joins TRBV2 to TRBJ1-6, with a weak D call TRBD1 (5 bases). This sequence originates from a human donor with non-small cell lung cancer. Sequences were obtained from lung tumor tissue. The CDR3 sequence is CASVDGGSYNSPLHF. Written as DNA, the CDR3 is TGTGCCAGCGTCGATGGGGGGTCCTATAATTCACCCCTCCACTTT.